A selection of T cell receptor beta chains follows, all from one sample in a study of cytomegalovirus exposure and HLA in healthy donors. Assay used: immunoSEQ multiplex PCR; TCRdb lists only in-frame clones, some missing. This sample carries under 250,000 clones, more than 75% of them seen once, and the ten largest clones take about 11%. The sequenced material came from PBMCs. Receptor source: a young man in good health and CMV-seropositive. Each CDR3 is given with its conserved first and last residue. The order of the fields is V gene, CDR3 length, J gene, clone size, D gene, CDR3 protein, CDR3 DNA. D genes are given only for firm matches. Where a row states a size, it is once, few, many or the class of an expanded clone; other rows omit it.

>TRBV2|12|TRBJ2-4|NA|NA
CASGAAENIQYF
TGTGCCAGCGGGGCCGCGGAAAACATTCAGTACTTC
>TRBV20-1|10|TRBJ2-7|once|NA
CSAYQGQQYF
TGCAGTGCTTACCAGGGGCAGCAGTACTTC
>TRBV5-1|17|TRBJ2-1|NA|TRBD2
CASSPNAQGLKINEQFF
TGCGCCAGCAGCCCTAACGCGCAGGGACTAAAAATCAATGAGCAGTTCTTC
>TRBV4-3|13|TRBJ2-5|NA|NA
CASSRQEKETQYF
TGCGCCAGCAGTCGACAGGAGAAAGAGACCCAGTACTTC
>TRBV27|14|TRBJ1-3|NA|NA
CASRSGSSGNTIYF
TGTGCCAGCAGGTCTGGGAGCTCTGGAAACACCATATATTTT
>TRBV6-4|17|TRBJ1-2|NA|TRBD1
CASSPRQGVTANYGYTF
TGTGCCAGCAGTCCACGACAGGGGGTGACTGCTAACTATGGCTACACCTTC
>TRBV2|14|TRBJ2-7|few|TRBD2
CASTLAGGAGEQYF
TGTGCCAGCACCTTAGCGGGAGGGGCGGGAGAGCAGTACTTC
>TRBV5-5|15|TRBJ1-1|once|NA
CASSLGGIMNTEAFF
TGTGCCAGCAGCTTGGGGGGCATTATGAACACTGAAGCTTTCTTT
>TRBV27|14|TRBJ2-6|NA|NA
CASRGPSGANVLTF
TGTGCCAGCAGGGGGCCTTCTGGGGCCAACGTCCTGACTTTC
>TRBV5-1|13|TRBJ1-2|NA|TRBD1
CASSGTGVYGYTF
TGCGCCAGCAGCGGGACAGGGGTCTATGGCTACACCTTC
>TRBV11-2|15|TRBJ2-7|NA|TRBD1
CASSYPGQGNYEQYF
TGTGCCAGCAGCTATCCGGGACAGGGGAACTACGAGCAGTACTTC
>TRBV11-2|15|TRBJ2-3|NA|NA
CASSLGYGSGDTQYF
TGTGCCAGCAGCTTAGGTTACGGGAGTGGGGATACGCAGTATTTT
>TRBV5-6|15|TRBJ2-1|NA|TRBD1
CASSYGQGGYNEQFF
TGTGCCAGCAGCTACGGACAGGGGGGATACAATGAGCAGTTCTTC
>TRBV19|15|TRBJ2-5|NA|TRBD2
CASSPGTSGQETQYF
TGTGCCAGTAGTCCCGGGACTAGCGGGCAAGAGACCCAGTACTTC
>TRBV15|15|TRBJ1-2|NA|TRBD1
CATSGSLRQGVGYTF
TGTGCCACCAGCGGATCCCTGAGGCAGGGGGTCGGCTACACCTTC
>TRBV9|14|TRBJ2-5|NA|TRBD2
CASSVGTSGETQYF
TGTGCCAGCAGCGTGGGGACTAGCGGGGAGACCCAGTACTTC
>TRBV20-1|11|TRBJ1-5|few|NA
CSASDRRSQHF
TGCAGTGCTAGTGACCGCAGGTCCCAGCATTTT
>TRBV28|15|TRBJ2-5|NA|NA
CASSLYGGLRETQYF
TGTGCCAGCAGTTTATATGGGGGCCTACGTGAGACCCAGTACTTC
>TRBV6-1|14|TRBJ1-2|once|NA
CASSETTARGGYTF
TGTGCCAGCAGTGAAACAACCGCCCGTGGAGGCTACACCTTC
>TRBV19|14|TRBJ1-2|NA|TRBD1
CASSFPDRLNGYTF
TGTGCCAGTAGTTTTCCGGACAGGTTGAATGGCTACACCTTC